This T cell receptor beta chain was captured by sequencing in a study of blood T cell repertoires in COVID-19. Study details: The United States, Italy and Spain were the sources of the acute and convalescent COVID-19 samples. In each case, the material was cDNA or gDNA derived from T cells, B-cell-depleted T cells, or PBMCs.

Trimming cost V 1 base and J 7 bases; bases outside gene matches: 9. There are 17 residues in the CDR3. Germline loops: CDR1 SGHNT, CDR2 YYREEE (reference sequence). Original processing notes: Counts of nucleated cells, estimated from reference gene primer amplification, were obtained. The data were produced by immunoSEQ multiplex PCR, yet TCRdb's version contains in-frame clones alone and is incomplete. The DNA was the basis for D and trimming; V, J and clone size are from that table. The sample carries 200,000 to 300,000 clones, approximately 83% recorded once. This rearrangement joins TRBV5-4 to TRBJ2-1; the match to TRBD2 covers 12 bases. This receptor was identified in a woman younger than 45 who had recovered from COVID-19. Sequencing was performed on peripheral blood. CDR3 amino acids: CASSLSPSGGAGNEQFF. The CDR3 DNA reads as TGTGCCAGCAGCTTGTCGCCTAGCGGGGGGGCGGGAAATGAGCAGTTCTTC.